The 29 T cell receptor beta chains below all came from one sample that was sequenced in a study of T cells in Graves' hyperthyroidism and ophthalmopathy. RNA transcripts were the template for amplifying TCR beta CDR3 regions. First-round RT-PCR targeting the TCR CDR3 was performed with the HTBI primer set. TCRdb re-called the multiplex PCR reads with MiXCR, one entry per CDR3 protein. The sample has hundreds of thousands of distinct CDR3 sequences; about 15% are singletons. The material sequenced was blood. Receptor source: a woman in her late teens or twenties with Graves' hyperthyroidism.

This clonotype was detected a few times. CDR3 protein: CASSYSKGLTYEQYF. The CDR3, as DNA: TGTGCCAGCAGTTACTCGAAGGGGCTAACCTACGAGCAGTACTTC. The chain joins TRBV6-5 to TRBJ2-7, with D possibly matching TRBD1 (5 bases). Germline V gene lookup returns CDR1 MNHEY and CDR2 SVGAGI. The V and J ends lost 0 bases and 2 bases respectively, with 11 bases between them. This CDR3 comprises 15 residues.

The chain couples TRBV6-1 to TRBJ2-7, with TRBD1 matching 8 bases. CDR1 is MNHNS and CDR2 is SASEGT in the germline V gene. This CDR3 spans 12 amino acids. The J segment lost 5 bases and the V segment lost 8 bases, leaving 5 bases of the junction unmatched. As DNA, the CDR3 is TGTGCCAGCCGGGACAGGCCGAACGAGCAGTACTTC. Its translation is CASRDRPNEQYF.

This clonotype occurred many times. The rearrangement links TRBV29-1 to TRBJ2-2; D unclear. Germline CDR1 is SQVTM and CDR2 is ANQGSEA. V was cut by 6 bases and J by 5 bases, with 10 bases left in between. There are 12 residues in the CDR3. The CDR3 region is CSVGYMTGELFF. Here the CDR3 DNA reads TGCAGCGTGGGGTACATGACCGGGGAGCTGTTTTTT.

This clonotype has just a few counts. The rearrangement links TRBV9 to TRBJ2-2; perhaps TRBD1 as D (5 bases). CDR1 is SGDLS, CDR2 YYNGEE, per germline. V lost 7 bases and J 0 bases, leaving 10 bases between the germline ends. CDR3 length: 14 amino acids. The CDR3 coding sequence is TGTGCCAGCTCCAGGGTCTCGAACACCGGGGAGCTGTTTTTT. It translates to CASSRVSNTGELFF. Combining the CDR3 with reference TRBV9 and TRBJ2-2 gives the whole variable domain DSGVTQTPKHLITATGQRVTLRCSPRSGDLSVYWYQQSLDQGLQFLIQYYNGEERAKGNILERFSAQQFPDLHSELNLSSLELGDSALYFCASSRVSNTGELFFGEGSRLTVL.

A few counts support this clonotype. The chain combines TRBV4-2 with TRBJ2-7; TRBD1 matches 7 bases. The CDR3 sequence is 17 residues long. The V gene end was trimmed by 0 bases and the J gene end by 4 bases; junction bases not matched to a gene: 12. Per germline, CDR1 LGHNA and CDR2 YNFKEQ. DNA for the CDR3: TGTGCCAGCAGCCAAGATCGGAGTGTAGGGGGCGAGTACGAGCAGTACTTC. Translation: CASSQDRSVGGEYEQYF.

This clonotype was seen ten or more times. The J gene is TRBJ2-1, the V gene TRBV2; 12 nucleotides match TRBD2. From germline, CDR1 is SNHLY and CDR2 FYNNEI. V shed 6 bases and J 8 bases; nucleotides not matched to a gene: 8. CDR3 size: 15 residues. The CDR3 loop is CASSRTSGRTDEQFF. The DNA for the CDR3 is TGTGCCAGCAGCCGCACTAGCGGGAGGACCGATGAGCAGTTCTTC.

This chain connects TRBV9 to TRBJ2-7, with D perhaps matching TRBD1 or TRBD2 (5 bases each). CDR3 length: 14 residues. The V gene's germline CDR1 is SGDLS and CDR2 YYNGEE. The V and J ends lost 2 bases and 6 bases respectively, with 15 bases between them. CDR3 nucleotides: TGTGCCAGCAGCGTCGAGACGAGAGGGGCCGAGCAGTACTTC. Amino acid sequence: CASSVETRGAEQYF.

In its sample, this clonotype was seen a few times. CDR3 amino acids: CAGQGTTGELFF. The CDR3 DNA sequence: TGTGCCGGCCAGGGGACAACCGGGGAGCTGTTTTTT. The chain has TRBV5-5 and TRBJ2-2; D is perhaps TRBD1 (6 bases). V lost 10 bases and J lost 5, with 12 bases in between. CDR1 is SGHKS, CDR2 YYEKEE, per germline (reference sequence). CDR3 length: 12 residues.

This clonotype was recorded at least ten times. The chain couples TRBV6-1 to TRBJ2-2; no reliable D call. The CDR3 has 15 amino acids. Germline assignment: CDR1 MNHNS and CDR2 SASEGT. V dropped 3 bases and J dropped 1 base, with 9 bases sitting between them. DNA of the CDR3: TGTGCCAGCAGTGATCTCGCGTGGAACACCGGGGAGCTGTTTTTT. This gives the protein CASSDLAWNTGELFF.

This clonotype has at least ten counts. This sequence joins TRBV20-1 and TRBJ1-1; D unresolved. The V and J ends lost 0 bases and 8 bases respectively, with 13 bases between them. The germline CDR1 and CDR2 sequences are DFQATT and SNEGSKA (reference sequence). There are 13 residues in the CDR3. CDR3 sequence reads: CSARDQLSLEAFF. In nucleotides, the CDR3 is TGCAGTGCTAGAGATCAATTATCCCTCGAAGCTTTCTTT.

This clonotype was seen at least ten times. The chain has TRBV6-5 and TRBJ2-5; no firm D call. The germline V gene encodes CDR1 MNHEY and CDR2 SVGAGI. The CDR3 contains 15 residues. Between the trimmed V and J ends, which lost 0 bases and 5 bases, there was a span of 13 bases. Here the CDR3 reads CASSYSGSPRETQYF. Written as DNA, the CDR3 is TGTGCCAGCAGTTACTCGGGCAGCCCTAGGGAGACCCAGTACTTC.

This sequence joins TRBV20-1 and TRBJ1-1; D ambiguous. Trimming pared 1 base from V and 2 bases from J, leaving 8 bases between. This CDR3 region has 13 residues. Germline lookup yields CDR1 DFQATT and CDR2 SNEGSKA (reference sequence). Written as DNA, the CDR3 is TGCAGTGCTAGAGCTTACACAAACACTGAAGCTTTCTTT. Protein: CSARAYTNTEAFF.

This clonotype has ten or more counts. V and J are TRBV12-3 or TRBV12-4 and TRBJ1-1; 12 nucleotides agree with TRBD1. The CDR3 is made up of 14 amino acids. J was trimmed by 4 bases and V by 5 bases; bases with no gene match: 2. CDR3 residues: CASSGTGGLTEAFF. The CDR3 DNA reads TGTGCCAGCAGTGGGACAGGGGGCCTCACTGAAGCTTTCTTT.

This clonotype was counted many times. The genes are TRBV20-1 and TRBJ2-2, with 9 positions matching TRBD2. The CDR3 contains 14 residues. V trimming: 7 bases; J trimming: 2 bases; junction bases outside the gene matches: 5. Germline V gene lookup returns CDR1 DFQATT and CDR2 SNEGSKA (reference sequence). This CDR3 is CSGRREGNTGELFF. CDR3 in DNA: TGCAGTGGCAGGCGGGAGGGAAACACCGGGGAGCTGTTTTTT.

This clonotype was counted ten times or more. DNA of the CDR3: TGTGCCAGCAGCTCGCGAACAGGGGCGAAGAACACTGAAGCTTTCTTT. This gives the protein CASSSRTGAKNTEAFF. The chain joins TRBV11-1 to TRBJ1-1, with 7 bases matching TRBD1. This CDR3 region has 16 residues. Germline CDR1 reads SGHAT; CDR2 reads FQDESV (reference sequence). V lost 4 bases and J lost 1; bases outside the gene matches: 9.

In the case of this clonotype: One end of the junction fails to match germline, which may point to a read error. The gene calls are TRBV7-2 and TRBJ1-1; the D gene is possibly TRBD1 (5 bases). This CDR3 has 14 amino acids. Germline loops: CDR1 SGHTA, CDR2 FQGNSA. The chain's CDR3 is CASGLAGPATEAFF. The CDR3 nucleotides read TGTGCCAGCGGCTTAGCAGGGCCCGCCACTGAAGCTTTCTTT. The entire variable domain, with the rest obtained from reference TRBV7-2 and TRBJ1-1, is as follows: GAGVSQSPSNKVTEKGKDVELRCDPISGHTALYWYRQSLGQGLEFLIYFQGNSAPDKSGLPSDRFSAERTGGSVSTLTIQRTQQEDSAVYLCASGLAGPATEAFFGQGTRLTVV.

This clonotype showed up just a few times. This may come from a read error, since a much larger clone is one base off. This chain uses TRBV20-1 with TRBJ1-2, with TRBD1 as a possible D gene (5 bases). The CDR3 spans 13 residues. CDR1 is DFQATT and CDR2 is SNEGSKA in the germline V gene (reference sequence). Trimming cost V 2 bases and J 7 bases, with 14 bases left between them. CDR3 coding DNA: TGCAGTGCTAGACCCCAGACAGACTGTGGCTACACCTTC. Translated, it gives CSARPQTDCGYTF.

The CDR3: CASSPMTGYTEAFF. CDR3 sequence (DNA): TGTGCCAGCTCACCGATGACAGGGTACACTGAAGCTTTCTTT. J is TRBJ1-1 and V is TRBV18; 7 bases agree with TRBD1. V shed 3 bases and J 3 bases; nucleotides not matched to a gene: 4. CDR1 is KGHSH, CDR2 LQKENI, per germline. The CDR3 loop spans 14 amino acids.

This clonotype was observed a handful of times. The chain employs TRBV14 and TRBJ2-7, with no clear D. V dropped 1 base and J dropped 7 bases, with 11 bases sitting between them. The germline V gene has CDR1 SGHDN and CDR2 FVKESK. The CDR3 loop spans 13 amino acids. The CDR3: CASSQVSFGEQYF. The CDR3 coding sequence is TGTGCCAGCAGCCAAGTTAGTTTTGGTGAGCAGTACTTC.

This clonotype was observed at least ten times. V and J are TRBV27 and TRBJ1-1; D may be TRBD1 (5 bases). Germline assignment: CDR1 MNHEY and CDR2 SMNVEV (reference sequence). This CDR3 comprises 14 residues. V lost 6 bases to trimming and J lost 3 bases, with 14 bases between them. As DNA, the CDR3 is TGTGCCAGCAGACATCCCGGGGGTCACACTGAAGCTTTCTTT. This encodes CASRHPGGHTEAFF.

This clonotype has just a few counts. This sequence joins TRBV6-2 or TRBV6-3 and TRBJ2-5; 11 bases fit TRBD2. The CDR3 length is 16 residues. Trimming removed 5 bases from V and 1 base from J; junction bases left unmatched: 6. Germline values: CDR1 MNHEY, CDR2 SVGEGT. The CDR3 DNA sequence: TGTGCCAGCAGTCCGCGGACTAGCGGGCTCCAAGAGACCCAGTACTTC. Amino acid sequence: CASSPRTSGLQETQYF.

This clonotype was seen ten or more times. The rearrangement joins TRBV2 to TRBJ1-3; D may be TRBD1 (6 bases). Germline-derived CDR1 and CDR2 are SNHLY and FYNNEI. V was cut by 6 bases and J by 0 bases, with 21 bases left in between. The CDR3 is 18 residues long. In DNA, the CDR3 is TGTGCCAGCAGGGGACCTTACAGGGCTCTTGACTCTGGAAACACCATATATTTT. Amino acids: CASRGPYRALDSGNTIYF.

This clonotype was recorded at least ten times. This chain connects TRBV9 to TRBJ1-1; TRBD1 might be the D (6 bases). Germline assignment: CDR1 SGDLS and CDR2 YYNGEE. The V gene lost 7 bases and the J gene lost 1 base, with 20 bases spanning the gap. The CDR3 has 16 residues. The CDR3 here is CASFRDLGDKNTEAFF. CDR3 sequence (DNA): TGTGCCAGCTTTAGGGATTTAGGGGACAAGAACACTGAAGCTTTCTTT.

The rearrangement links TRBV9 to TRBJ2-7; 13 bases are a match to TRBD2. Germline trimming cut 3 bases from V and 5 bases from J; bases unmatched to any gene: 8. The CDR3 is 16 amino acids. Germline-derived CDR1 and CDR2 are SGDLS and YYNGEE. The CDR3, as DNA: TGTGCCAGCAGCGCCAGGACTAGCGGGAGTCGGAACGAGCAGTACTTC. Translated, it gives CASSARTSGSRNEQYF.

Ten or more counts support this clonotype. The rearrangement joins TRBV11-2 to TRBJ2-1; D is unresolved. The CDR3 loop spans 12 amino acids. The germline V gene encodes CDR1 SGHAT and CDR2 FQNNGV. Trimming stripped 5 bases from V and 6 bases from J, with 8 bases between. The CDR3 here is CASSQAANEQFF. In nucleotides, the CDR3 is TGTGCCAGCAGCCAGGCGGCCAATGAGCAGTTCTTC. The complete variable domain, with remaining parts taken from reference TRBV11-2 and TRBJ2-1, reads EAGVAQSPRYKIIEKRQSVAFWCNPISGHATLYWYQQILGQGPKLLIQFQNNGVVDDSQLPKDRFSAERLKGVDSTLKIQPAKLEDSAVYLCASSQAANEQFFGPGTRLTVL.

About this clonotype itself: The limits of the CDR3 on the DNA are not certain, so only TCRdb's listed CDR3 is given. The J gene is TRBJ2-2, the V gene TRBV5-1; the table's D gene call, TRBD2, was not cross checked with the DNA. Germline V CDR1 and CDR2: SGHRS, YFSETQ. The CDR3 contains 21 residues when both ends are counted. This CDR3 reads CASSLAGATEQYFGPAGELFF.

In its sample, this clonotype was seen many times. The chain combines TRBV24-1 with TRBJ2-1; TRBD2 is a possible D gene (5 bases). Trimming removed 9 bases from V and 4 bases from J, with 12 bases in between. Germline assignment: CDR1 KGHDR and CDR2 SFDVKD. CDR3 size: 13 residues. CDR3 sequence (DNA): TGTGCCACCGCGGACTCAGCATACAATGAGCAGTTCTTC. Residues: CATADSAYNEQFF.

A few counts support this clonotype. The chain joins TRBV7-9 to TRBJ2-7, with 7 bases matching TRBD2. The length of the CDR3 is 16 residues. J was trimmed by 0 bases and V by 2 bases; bases with no gene match: 7. CDR1 is SEHNR, CDR2 FQNEAQ, per germline (reference sequence). The CDR3 DNA reads TGTGCCAGCAGCTTATGGGGAGGGGCTAACTCCTACGAGCAGTACTTC. Protein sequence: CASSLWGGANSYEQYF. The entire variable domain, with the rest obtained from reference TRBV7-9 and TRBJ2-7, is as follows: DTGVSQNPRHKITKRGQNVTFRCDPISEHNRLYWYRQTLGQGPEFLTYFQNEAQLEKSRLLSDRFSAERPKGSFSTLEIQRTEQGDSAMYLCASSLWGGANSYEQYFGPGTRLTVT.

This clonotype was found many times. The V and J genes are TRBV18 and TRBJ2-3; D gene uncertain. This CDR3 is 16 amino acids long. The V gene lost 2 bases and the J gene lost 1 base, with 13 bases spanning the gap. Germline CDR1 KGHSH, CDR2 LQKENI. CDR3 residues: CASSPVANSRTDTQYF. The DNA for the CDR3 is TGTGCCAGCTCACCAGTGGCCAACAGCCGCACAGATACGCAGTATTTT. Filled out from reference TRBV18 and TRBJ2-3, the complete variable domain reads NAGVMQNPRHLVRRRGQEARLRCSPMKGHSHVYWYRQLPEEGLKFMVYLQKENIIDESGMPKERFSAEFPKEGPSILRIQQVVRGDSAAYFCASSPVANSRTDTQYFGPGTRLTVL.